A single sample gave rise to the 27 T cell receptor beta chains below, sequenced in a study of shared clonotypes between healthy human individuals. Using immunoSEQ multiplex PCR, the repertoire was profiled, and TCRdb retains in-frame clones only, with some absent. The sample holds 150,000 to 200,000 clones, around 93% seen once. The sequenced sample consisted of naive CD4+ T cells sorted from blood. Subset meaning: CD45RA+ positively selected. These receptors all stem from a woman aged 25 to 39 in good health.

V is TRBV13 and J is TRBJ2-1; D is unclear. Germline-derived CDR1 and CDR2 are PRHDT and FYEKMQ (reference sequence). The CDR3 has 14 residues. Trimming pared 0 bases from V and 5 bases from J, leaving 8 bases between. This CDR3 is CASSLGVRDNEQFF. The DNA of the CDR3 is TGTGCCAGCAGCTTAGGGGTTCGAGACAATGAGCAGTTCTTC.

The chain is built from TRBV19 and TRBJ2-3, with 7 bases fitting TRBD1. In germline, CDR1 is LNHDA, CDR2 SQIVND (reference sequence). The junction had 2 bases not matched to a gene; V was cut back by 4 bases and J by 1 base. CDR3 length: 14 amino acids. The CDR3 reads CASSRTGGTDTQYF. In DNA, the CDR3 is TGTGCCAGTAGTAGAACAGGGGGCACAGATACGCAGTATTTT.

The V and J genes are TRBV2 and TRBJ1-5; D remains ambiguous. The length of the CDR3 is 14 residues. The germline V gene has CDR1 SNHLY and CDR2 FYNNEI. The ends were cut back, 1 base at V and 4 bases at J, with 8 bases in the middle. The CDR3 coding sequence is TGTGCCAGCAGTGAAGTGTCTGTAAATCAGCCCCAGCATTTT. This codes for CASSEVSVNQPQHF.

The chain joins TRBV5-1 to TRBJ2-1; 8 positions agree with TRBD1. The germline V gene has CDR1 SGHRS and CDR2 YFSETQ. The ends lost 4 bases at V and 12 bases at J; junction bases unmatched: 3. The CDR3 runs 11 residues. CDR3 residues: CASSLGQGQFF. In DNA, the CDR3 is TGCGCCAGCAGCCTCGGACAGGGGCAGTTCTTC.

The chain combines TRBV27 with TRBJ2-2; 12 bases are shared with TRBD2. With 2 bases clipped from V and 6 bases from J, the junction kept 4 bases outside the gene matches. Germline V lookup: CDR1 MNHEY, CDR2 SMNVEV (reference sequence). This CDR3 contains 16 residues. The CDR3: CASSLLAGGPAGELFF. For the CDR3, the DNA is TGTGCCAGCAGTTTACTAGCGGGAGGGCCTGCCGGGGAGCTGTTTTTT.

In its sample, this clone was seen once. The chain combines TRBV10-3 with TRBJ2-1, with D perhaps given as TRBD1 or TRBD2 (6 bases each). This CDR3 spans 14 amino acids. V gave up 11 bases and J gave up 4 bases, with 18 bases separating them. Germline CDR1 and CDR2: ENHRY and SYGVKD. CDR3 region: CASGRGRRYNEQFF. Written as DNA, the CDR3 is TGTGCCTCTGGTAGGGGGAGGAGGTACAATGAGCAGTTCTTC.

The gene calls are TRBV5-1 and TRBJ2-3, with 9 bases that match TRBD2. V shed 7 bases, J shed 6 bases, and the junction held 15 bases outside the gene matches. The length of the CDR3 is 16 residues. CDR1 and CDR2 (germline): SGHRS, YFSETQ. This chain's CDR3 is CASGWDLAGRGDTQYF. CDR3 sequence (DNA): TGCGCCAGCGGATGGGACCTAGCGGGAAGGGGGGATACGCAGTATTTT.

The gene calls are TRBV2 and TRBJ2-2; no clear D gene. This CDR3 is built from 15 residues. The ends were cut back, 7 bases at V and 0 bases at J, with 12 bases in the middle. Germline CDR1 is SNHLY and CDR2 is FYNNEI. The CDR3 protein is CASTSLISNTGELFF. CDR3 in DNA: TGTGCCAGCACCTCTCTGATATCGAACACCGGGGAGCTGTTTTTT.

The CDR3 region has the DNA TGCGCCAGCAGCCAAGATCGTAGGCAGGGGGCGGGAGAGACCCAGTACTTC. Amino acids: CASSQDRRQGAGETQYF. The chain couples TRBV4-1 to TRBJ2-5; 8 bases match TRBD1. The CDR3 length is 17 residues. Germline loops: CDR1 MGHRA, CDR2 YSYEKL. The V gene end was trimmed by 0 bases and the J gene end by 4 bases; junction bases not matched to a gene: 10.

The V and J genes are TRBV19 and TRBJ1-2; D is perhaps TRBD1 (5 bases). CDR1 and CDR2 (germline): LNHDA, SQIVND (reference sequence). Trimming pared 4 bases from V and 8 bases from J, leaving 17 bases between. The CDR3 spans 14 residues. For the CDR3, the DNA is TGTGCCAGTAGTACCAATTCGGGGGAGGGAGGCTACACCTTC. Translating it yields CASSTNSGEGGYTF.

The rearrangement uses TRBV6-5 and TRBJ1-1, with TRBD1 as a possible D gene (5 bases). Germline CDR1 MNHEY, CDR2 SVGAGI. Trimming pared 8 bases from V and 4 bases from J, leaving 14 bases between. This CDR3 is 13 amino acids long. In DNA, the CDR3 is TGTGCCAGCCGGAGGGGATGGAGCACTGAAGCTTTCTTT. Translated: CASRRGWSTEAFF.

This sequence joins TRBV27 and TRBJ2-4; D is possibly TRBD2 (5 bases). Trimming cost V 3 bases and J 0 bases, with 12 bases left between them. The V gene's germline CDR1 is MNHEY and CDR2 SMNVEV (reference sequence). The CDR3 runs 16 residues. The chain's CDR3 is CASSFDPEGAKNIQYF. In nucleotides, the CDR3 is TGTGCCAGCAGTTTCGACCCCGAGGGAGCCAAAAACATTCAGTACTTC.

The chain combines TRBV28 with TRBJ1-1; D call uncertain. Trimming removed 5 bases at V and 1 base at J, with 23 bases between. The CDR3 has 18 amino acids. CDR1 and CDR2 (germline): MDHEN, SYDVKM. CDR3 loop: CASSPNIPTGITNTEAFF. Written as DNA, the CDR3 is TGTGCCAGCAGTCCGAATATCCCCACGGGGATAACGAACACTGAAGCTTTCTTT.

The V and J genes are TRBV30 and TRBJ2-4; D call uncertain. CDR1 and CDR2 (germline): GTSNPN, SVGIG (reference sequence). With 1 base removed from V and 0 bases from J, the gap between germline ends came to 4 bases. CDR3 length: 13 residues. CDR3: CAWSALAKNIQYF. CDR3 coding DNA: TGTGCCTGGAGTGCCCTAGCCAAAAACATTCAGTACTTC.

The rearrangement links TRBV29-1 to TRBJ1-5; D remains unclear. The length of the CDR3 is 15 residues. V shed 1 base and J shed 7 bases, with 17 bases lying between them. Germline CDR1 SQVTM, CDR2 ANQGSEA. The CDR3 spells CSVEASRTGVQPQHF. The DNA of the CDR3 is TGCAGCGTTGAAGCGAGTAGGACCGGGGTGCAGCCCCAGCATTTT.

The rearrangement joins TRBV18 to TRBJ2-7; 11 nucleotides align to TRBD2. Per germline, CDR1 KGHSH and CDR2 LQKENI. The CDR3 runs 14 residues. Losses at the gene ends were 3 bases for V and 7 bases for J; bases not matched to a gene: 5. DNA for the CDR3: TGTGCCAGCTCACCCATAGCGGGAGGGGGTGAGCAGTACTTC. Translating it yields CASSPIAGGGEQYF.

The V and J genes are TRBV5-6 and TRBJ1-6; D gene ambiguous. CDR3 length equals 16 residues. Germline V gives CDR1 SGHDT, CDR2 YYEEEE. Trimming stripped 1 base from V and 2 bases from J, with 10 bases between. CDR3 nucleotides: TGTGCCAGCAGCTTGCGCAGAGGTACCTATAATTCACCCCTCCACTTT. Translated, it gives CASSLRRGTYNSPLHF.

The chain uses TRBV9 and TRBJ2-7, with TRBD2 matching over 8 bases. Germline V lookup: CDR1 SGDLS, CDR2 YYNGEE. The trim removed 2 bases at V and 5 bases at J, leaving 6 bases unmatched. The CDR3 has 14 amino acids. The CDR3 region is CASSVHPAGDEQYF. The CDR3 nucleotides are TGTGCCAGCAGCGTTCACCCAGCGGGAGACGAGCAGTACTTC.

The gene calls are TRBV28 and TRBJ2-7; no firm D call. Germline-derived CDR1 and CDR2 are MDHEN and SYDVKM. Trimming removed 2 bases at V and 0 bases at J, with 11 bases between. This CDR3 has 15 residues. The CDR3 spells CASSLAAAYSYEQYF. Written as DNA, the CDR3 is TGTGCCAGCAGTTTAGCGGCCGCGTACTCCTACGAGCAGTACTTC.

The CDR3 DNA follows: TGTGCCAGCAGTCAAACACGCAAGGGGACCTTCTACAATGAGCAGTTCTTC. Amino acids: CASSQTRKGTFYNEQFF. The chain recombines TRBV27 with TRBJ2-1; either TRBD1 or TRBD2 may supply D (5 bases each). This CDR3 comprises 17 residues. V was clipped by 5 bases and J by 3 bases, with 20 bases between them. Germline values: CDR1 MNHEY, CDR2 SMNVEV (reference sequence).

The chain couples TRBV5-1 to TRBJ2-1, with D hard to call. The CDR3 extends over 15 amino acids. With 1 base removed from V and 1 base from J, the gap between germline ends came to 9 bases. Germline CDR1 is SGHRS and CDR2 is YFSETQ. CDR3 in amino acids: CASSLFGRSYNEQFF. CDR3 coding DNA: TGCGCCAGCAGCTTGTTTGGACGATCCTACAATGAGCAGTTCTTC. The full variable domain, its missing parts supplied by reference TRBV5-1 and TRBJ2-1, is KAGVTQTPRYLIKTRGQQVTLSCSPISGHRSVSWYQQTPGQGLQFLFEYFSETQRNKGNFPGRFSGRQFSNSRSEMNVSTLELGDSALYLCASSLFGRSYNEQFFGPGTRLTVL.

The genes are TRBV4-2 and TRBJ1-4; D possibly corresponds to TRBD1 (5 bases). CDR1 LGHNA and CDR2 YNFKEQ come from the germline V gene. The CDR3 has 18 amino acids. With 0 bases removed from V and 8 bases from J, the gap between germline ends came to 22 bases. The CDR3 protein is CASSQDLSRALGEEKLFF. DNA of the CDR3: TGTGCCAGCAGCCAAGATCTCAGCAGGGCGCTAGGGGAGGAAAAACTGTTTTTT.

The rearrangement uses TRBV6-1 and TRBJ2-2; D uncertain. The germline CDR1 and CDR2 sequences are MNHNS and SASEGT. V gave up 2 bases and J gave up 6 bases, with 13 bases separating them. The CDR3 is 15 amino acids. The CDR3 region is CASSEFTVGPGELFF. Here the CDR3 DNA reads TGTGCCAGCAGTGAATTCACCGTAGGGCCCGGGGAGCTGTTTTTT.

The rearrangement joins TRBV7-9 to TRBJ1-4; tentatively, D is TRBD1 (6 bases). CDR3 length: 17 amino acids. The V end was cut by 0 bases, the J end by 1 base, with 12 bases between. CDR1 SEHNR and CDR2 FQNEAQ come from the germline V gene (reference sequence). CDR3 DNA sequence: TGTGCCAGCAGCTTAGCGCGGGGGGGCAGAACTAATGAAAAACTGTTTTTT. Its protein product is CASSLARGGRTNEKLFF. The entire variable domain, with the rest obtained from reference TRBV7-9 and TRBJ1-4, is as follows: DTGVSQNPRHKITKRGQNVTFRCDPISEHNRLYWYRQTLGQGPEFLTYFQNEAQLEKSRLLSDRFSAERPKGSFSTLEIQRTEQGDSAMYLCASSLARGGRTNEKLFFGSGTQLSVL.

The V gene is TRBV27, the J gene TRBJ2-7, with 8 bases matching TRBD1. This CDR3 is built from 15 residues. The V gene end was trimmed by 5 bases and the J gene end by 4 bases; junction bases not matched to a gene: 10. The V gene's germline CDR1 is MNHEY and CDR2 SMNVEV (reference sequence). The CDR3 loop is CASSSARGRPYEQYF. CDR3 DNA sequence: TGTGCCAGCAGTAGTGCCAGGGGGCGGCCATACGAGCAGTACTTC.

This sequence joins TRBV28 and TRBJ2-7; perhaps TRBD2 as D (5 bases). Germline V CDR1 and CDR2: MDHEN, SYDVKM. V was cut by 8 bases and J by 2 bases, with 19 bases left in between. The CDR3 covers 15 residues. The DNA for the CDR3 is TGTGCCAGCGGTGGACTGAAGCCCGGTACCTACGAGCAGTACTTC. Its translation: CASGGLKPGTYEQYF.

This chain connects TRBV4-2 to TRBJ2-3; possibly TRBD2 for D (5 bases). Looked up from germline, CDR1 is LGHNA and CDR2 is YNFKEQ. CDR3 length equals 15 residues. Trimming cost V 5 bases and J 0 bases, with 12 bases left between them. CDR3 coding DNA: TGTGCCAGCAGCTTGGATCGGGGTAGCACAGATACGCAGTATTTT. Protein: CASSLDRGSTDTQYF.